This is a list of T cell receptor beta chains from one sample in a study of blood T cell repertoires in COVID-19. Clones were sequenced by immunoSEQ multiplex PCR, and TCRdb holds only the in-frame ones, with some missing. The sample contains some 57,000 clones, 85% to 90% of which appear only once. The source material was peripheral blood. The receptors shown here come from a man between 65 and 85 years old with acute or convalescent COVID-19. The CDR3 runs from the conserved cysteine through the conserved F or W. D genes are given only for firm matches. The size field is filled for only some rows; it gives once, few, many or a size class.

CDR3 DNA | CDR3 protein | D gene | J gene | V gene | clone size
TGTGCCAGCAGTCTTAGACAGGGCTCGGTCTCGGATACGCAGTATTTT | CASSLRQGSVSDTQYF | TRBD1 | TRBJ2-3 | TRBV27 | -
TGTGCCAGCAGCGTAGTAGGCGGGGTAGAGACCCAGTACTTC | CASSVVGGVETQYF | - | TRBJ2-5 | TRBV9 | -
TGTGCCAGCAGCCCCGCAGGACAGGGTAAAGGGGGCTACACCTTC | CASSPAGQGKGGYTF | TRBD1 | TRBJ1-2 | TRBV28 | -
TGTGCCAGCAGCCAAGGGGCCCAGAACACTGAAGCTTTCTTT | CASSQGAQNTEAFF | - | TRBJ1-1 | TRBV14 | -
TGCGCCAGCAGCATATCCGGGACAGGGGATGGGAATAATTCACCCCTCCACTTT | CASSISGTGDGNNSPLHF | TRBD1 | TRBJ1-6 | TRBV5-1 | -
TGCGCCAGCAGCTTGGCCATGGGGCGTTGGGGTGAGACCCAGTACTTC | CASSLAMGRWGETQYF | - | TRBJ2-5 | TRBV5-1 | -
TGTGCCAGCAGCAAAAACCAACTAAGGCAGCCCCAGCATTTT | CASSKNQLRQPQHF | - | TRBJ1-5 | TRBV28 | few
TGTGCCAGCAGCTTATTCGTACTAGCGGACCACACCGGGGAGCTGTTTTTT | CASSLFVLADHTGELFF | TRBD2 | TRBJ2-2 | TRBV7-3 | few
TGTGCCAGCAGCTTAGAGGTCGGGCAGCCCCAGCATTTT | CASSLEVGQPQHF | - | TRBJ1-5 | TRBV11-2 | -
TGTGCCAGCAGTAGACAGGGGGTCGCCGGGGAGCTGTTTTTT | CASSRQGVAGELFF | TRBD1 | TRBJ2-2 | TRBV6-2/TRBV6-3 | -
TGTGCCTCCCAGGGACTCCAGTACACAGATACGCAGTATTTT | CASQGLQYTDTQYF | - | TRBJ2-3 | TRBV19 | -
TGTGCCAGCAGTTACACACTAGCAGGAGAGCAGTTCTTC | CASSYTLAGEQFF | - | TRBJ2-1 | TRBV6-5 | -
TGCGCCAGCAGCTGGTCCGGGACAATCAACACCGGGGAGCTGTTTTTT | CASSWSGTINTGELFF | - | TRBJ2-2 | TRBV5-1 | -
TGTGCCAGCAGCGTCTGGACAGGGGGAACCCCCGGGGAGCTGTTTTTT | CASSVWTGGTPGELFF | TRBD1 | TRBJ2-2 | TRBV6-4 | -
TGTGCCAGTAGTACACACAGGGCTGGGGCCAACGTCCTGACTTTC | CASSTHRAGANVLTF | - | TRBJ2-6 | TRBV19 | -
TGTGCCAGCAGGTACAGGGGAAGTTGGACTGAAGCTTTCTTT | CASRYRGSWTEAFF | TRBD1 | TRBJ1-1 | TRBV6-5 | -
TGTGCCAGTAGTAATCAGGGAGGTGAAAAACTGTTTTTT | CASSNQGGEKLFF | - | TRBJ1-4 | TRBV19 | -
TGTGCCAGCAGCCCGGGGAGCGGCCATAGTTCACCCCTCCACTTT | CASSPGSGHSSPLHF | - | TRBJ1-6 | TRBV11-2 | -
TGTGCCAGCAGCTTAAACGGGAATACGCAGTATTTT | CASSLNGNTQYF | - | TRBJ2-3 | TRBV7-3 | -
TGTGCCAGCTCACCACACCGACAGGGGGCTTTCACCGGGGAGCTGTTTTTT | CASSPHRQGAFTGELFF | TRBD1 | TRBJ2-2 | TRBV18 | -
TGCGCCAGCATATCAACCGGGACAGGCACAGATACGCAGTATTTT | CASISTGTGTDTQYF | TRBD1 | TRBJ2-3 | TRBV5-1 | -
TGCGCCAGCAGCTTGCTACAGGGGGTTCCAGATACGCAGTATTTT | CASSLLQGVPDTQYF | TRBD1 | TRBJ2-3 | TRBV5-1 | -
TGTGCCACCAGTGATTTCAGGGGGACTAGCACAGATACGCAGTATTTT | CATSDFRGTSTDTQYF | - | TRBJ2-3 | TRBV24-1 | -
TGCGCCAGCATCCTAATTCCGGGAGCTGAAGAGACCCAGTACTTC | CASILIPGAEETQYF | - | TRBJ2-5 | TRBV5-1 | -
TGTGCCAGCAGCGTCGGGAGCCTCACAGATACGCAGTATTTT | CASSVGSLTDTQYF | - | TRBJ2-3 | TRBV9 | -
TGTGCCACCAGCAGAGATAGGAGGGGACAGGGATTCTACAATGAGCAGTTCTTC | CATSRDRRGQGFYNEQFF | TRBD1 | TRBJ2-1 | TRBV15 | -
TGTGCCAGTAGTTTGCGGGGGAACCCTGGGGCCAACGTCCTGACTTTC | CASSLRGNPGANVLTF | TRBD2 | TRBJ2-6 | TRBV19 | few
TGTGCCAGCAGATTGGGGGCTCCCTACGAGCAGTACTTC | CASRLGAPYEQYF | - | TRBJ2-7 | TRBV2 | few
TGTGCCAGCAGTGAAATCTCTCTCTCCTACGAGCAGTACTTC | CASSEISLSYEQYF | - | TRBJ2-7 | TRBV2 | -
TGTGCCAGCTCAACTAGCACAGATACGCAGTATTTT | CASSTSTDTQYF | - | TRBJ2-3 | TRBV18 | -
TGTGCCAGCAGCCGGCCTCCCGACAGGGTGAACACCGGGGAGCTGTTTTTT | CASSRPPDRVNTGELFF | TRBD1 | TRBJ2-2 | TRBV4-2 | -
TGTGCCAGCAGTCCAGGGGCCGTGAACACTGAAGCTTTCTTT | CASSPGAVNTEAFF | - | TRBJ1-1 | TRBV6-5 | -
TGTGCCAGCAGACATCAACAGGGGACTAATGAAAAACTGTTTTTT | CASRHQQGTNEKLFF | TRBD1 | TRBJ1-4 | TRBV25-1 | -
TGTGCCAGCAGCATCACGGTTAAAAATACGCAGTATTTT | CASSITVKNTQYF | - | TRBJ2-3 | TRBV11-3 | -
TGTGCCAGCTCCCGAGTAGGGGAATCCTACAATGAGCAGTTCTTC | CASSRVGESYNEQFF | - | TRBJ2-1 | TRBV6-5 | -
TGTGCCAGCTCACCACCGAAGGGGGTGTATGGAAACACCATATATTTT | CASSPPKGVYGNTIYF | - | TRBJ1-3 | TRBV18 | -
TGTGCCAGCAGCCCCGATGGGTGGGGGGTAGACAAAAACATTCAGTACTTC | CASSPDGWGVDKNIQYF | - | TRBJ2-4 | TRBV28 | -
TGTGCCAGCAGCTTAGCGAACACAGCAAACTCACCCCTCCACTTT | CASSLANTANSPLHF | - | TRBJ1-6 | TRBV7-6 | -
TGTGCCAGCAGCTCCCGGGTGGGTTCACGTAGCGGGAGTAGCGAGCAGTACTTC | CASSSRVGSRSGSSEQYF | TRBD2 | TRBJ2-7 | TRBV5-6 | -
TGTGCCAGCACCCGGAGGGAGACCCAGTACTTC | CASTRRETQYF | - | TRBJ2-5 | TRBV5-8 | -
TGTGCCAGCAGCTTGGGGGGGCTAAGGACAGATACGCAGTATTTT | CASSLGGLRTDTQYF | - | TRBJ2-3 | TRBV11-3 | -
TGTGCCAGCAGCTTAGTTAGCGGGGCCACAGATACGCAGTATTTT | CASSLVSGATDTQYF | TRBD2 | TRBJ2-3 | TRBV7-9 | few
TGTGCCGGGAGAGCGGGAGGGGGCACAGATACGCAGTATTTT | CAGRAGGGTDTQYF | TRBD2 | TRBJ2-3 | TRBV5-4 | -
TGTGCCAGCAGTCCGCGAAACTCAGGGAGGTTGGGCTACACCTTC | CASSPRNSGRLGYTF | - | TRBJ1-2 | TRBV6-5 | -
TGTGCCAGCAGCGGGGGACAGGGGGCGGGCGAGCAGTACTTC | CASSGGQGAGEQYF | TRBD1 | TRBJ2-7 | TRBV11-2 | -
TGTGCCAGCAGCCGGGGGATAGACAGGGCGGCTTTCTTT | CASSRGIDRAAFF | TRBD1 | TRBJ1-1 | TRBV14 | -
TGCGCCAGCAGCTTGGGGTTTGCAGGGCAATACCACTCCTACAATGAGCAGTTCTTC | CASSLGFAGQYHSYNEQFF | - | TRBJ2-1 | TRBV5-1 | -
TGCACCAGCAGTCTAGAGTCGGACCCCGGGAGCTACGGCTACACCTTC | CTSSLESDPGSYGYTF | - | TRBJ1-2 | TRBV1 | medium-sized
TGTGCCAGCAGCTTAGGTGGGACAGGGCCCTACGAGCAGTACTTC | CASSLGGTGPYEQYF | TRBD1 | TRBJ2-7 | TRBV11-2 | -
TGTGCCAGCAGTTACTTCCCGGGACAGGGAAGCACTGAAGCTTTCTTT | CASSYFPGQGSTEAFF | TRBD1 | TRBJ1-1 | TRBV6-5 | -
TGTGCCAGCAGCCACGCAGGGGTGCGAGAAAAACTGTTTTTT | CASSHAGVREKLFF | - | TRBJ1-4 | TRBV14 | few
TGTGCCAGCAGTACTAGCCGGGGGACCCAGTACTTC | CASSTSRGTQYF | - | TRBJ2-5 | TRBV6-5 | -
TGTGCCAGTAGTATAGACAGATACATGAACACTGAAGCTTTCTTT | CASSIDRYMNTEAFF | - | TRBJ1-1 | TRBV19 | -
TGCGCCAGCAGCTTCGGGCAGGGGAGCCAGCCCCAGCATTTT | CASSFGQGSQPQHF | - | TRBJ1-5 | TRBV5-1 | -
TGTGCCAGTACCTCGGTAGCAGGGGGTAAAGCTTTCTTT | CASTSVAGGKAFF | TRBD1 | TRBJ1-1 | TRBV19 | -
TGCGCCAGCAGTGAATTCGGGACAGACGAAATGAACACTGAAGCTTTCTTT | CASSEFGTDEMNTEAFF | TRBD1 | TRBJ1-1 | TRBV10-1 | -
TGTGCCAGCTCACTGGGACAGGCCCTAGGGGAGCAGTACTTC | CASSLGQALGEQYF | TRBD1 | TRBJ2-7 | TRBV18 | few
TGTGCCAGCACCGGAGGAGGGGGCACCAATCAGCCCCAGCATTTT | CASTGGGGTNQPQHF | TRBD1 | TRBJ1-5 | TRBV6-5 | -
TGTGCCAGCTCAACTAGACAGGGGACTAATGAAAAACTGTTTTTT | CASSTRQGTNEKLFF | TRBD1 | TRBJ1-4 | TRBV18 | -
TGCGCCAGCAGCCCGGCGGGGGGCATGAACACTGAAGCTTTCTTT | CASSPAGGMNTEAFF | - | TRBJ1-1 | TRBV5-1 | once